This TCR beta chain was sequenced for a study of T cell responses to AZD1222 COVID-19 vaccine. Generated by immunoSEQ multiplex PCR, the TCRdb table keeps only in-frame clones and is missing some. Of about 150,000 clones listed, about 91% were seen once; the top ten hold less than 2.5%. V was clipped by 3 bases and J by 4 bases, with 19 bases between them. This CDR3 contains 16 residues. Germline values: CDR1 GTSNPN, CDR2 SVGIG (reference sequence). The clonotype was recovered from an adult in good health. Sequenced here: peripheral blood, sampled on day 0 of AZD1222 vaccination. The chain links TRBV30 to TRBJ1-3; D unclear. CDR3 in amino acids: CAWRRLGIDVGNTIYF. The CDR3 bases are TGTGCCTGGAGACGGCTAGGTATTGATGTAGGAAACACCATATATTTT.